This T cell receptor (beta chain) was sequenced during a study of human T cells and chemical hapten exposure (dated by TCRdb to about 2021). About the investigation overall: Libraries were pooled for sequencing, and per-sample TCR yields varied mainly because of small differences in library volumes within the pool. The study tracked peripheral blood TCR repertoire changes in vivo during primary and secondary sensitization to the hapten diphenylcyclopropenone (DPC) in alopecia patients. For every blood RNA sample, sequencing covered both the TCR alpha and TCR beta chains. Beyond this particular receptor, the publication reports: The number of TCRs above 1 in 1000 frequency did not change with DPC sensitization; there was no evidence of global repertoire structure alterations. After repeated subsampling, changes were observed in the strength of the expansion versus patch-test correlation and in the threshold at which the correlation became significant.

The time point tag for this specimen amounts to: healthy volunteer bleed at 6 weeks. Total RNA was extracted from unfractionated whole blood that had been collected in Tempus Blood RNA tubes. Roughly 5 healthy volunteers acted as controls for TCR sequencing and had blood drawn at day 0, 2 weeks and 6 weeks. Concerning this clonotype itself: Its antigen has not been determined. It has no much larger one-base neighbor in the sample; base qualities were not kept.

Libraries were prepared through RACE. TCRdb records NextSeq 500 as the sequencer. During library preparation, unique molecular identifiers were attached to individual cDNA molecules so that TCRs could be counted quantitatively and reproducibly. The study's processing was this. The median number of TCRs per sample was over 85,000, ranging from about 20,000 to 750,000. V, J and CDR3 annotation of the TCR reads was performed with the Decombinator software suite. For PS versus PT1 abundance plots, all samples were subsampled to the same number of TCRs (28,000). TCRs were defined as expanded if absent before sensitization and observed at least eight times at the 2-week time point. The raw public data were reprocessed by TCRdb itself: fastp quality trimming at Q25, MiXCR clonotype calling, in-frame beta chains only. Rows are combined by CDR3 protein, so each entry shows the most common genes and DNA. The V and J calls were determined by TCRdb, not by the authors. The sample data list about 45,000 distinct CDR3 sequences, and about 3.5% of these were observed just once. 4.5% to 6.5% of the sample is taken by the ten largest.

The sequencing input was whole blood. The receptor's source is a human donor in good health. Some clones in this sample may be carry-over from other donors' samples.

In nucleotides, the sequence is TGTGCCTGGAGTGGGACAGGGATGGGTAATTCACCCCTCCACTTT. Translated, this gives CAWSGTGMGNSPLHF. The receptor chain draws on TRBV30 and TRBJ1-6, with 8 middle bases fitting TRBD1. Unmatched junction bases come to 5, with V trimmed by 1 base and J by 6 bases. Sequences GTSNPN (CDR1) and SVGIG (CDR2) are obtained from the germline V gene (reference sequence). The CDR3 has 15 amino acids, counting the end cysteine and phenylalanine. Just CDR3 DNA is preserved here, 45 bases in frame from base 1.